This TCR beta chain came from a study of T cell changes during pregnancy in multiple sclerosis. Sequencing was performed with immunoSEQ multiplex PCR; in TCRdb, only in-frame clones are kept and a portion is missing. Of under 95,000 clones in the sample, 90% to 95% are singletons; the top ten hold approximately 0.7%. The junction had 4 bases not matched to a gene; V was cut back by 0 bases and J by 2 bases. This CDR3 spans 15 amino acids. The germline V gene encodes CDR1 GTSNPN and CDR2 SVGIG (reference sequence). The sample in question was peripheral blood, obtained in the second trimester of pregnancy. The chain carries TRBV30 and TRBJ2-3, with 8 bases that match TRBD2. The receptor's source is a female donor in good health, enrolled as a control in a pregnancy study. The CDR3 DNA is TGTGCCTGGAGTGTGCGGGGGGCCCCCACAGATACGCAGTATTTT. This encodes CAWSVRGAPTDTQYF.